These T cell receptor beta chains were read from a single sample in a study of cytomegalovirus exposure and HLA in healthy donors. Profiled with immunoSEQ multiplex PCR; TCRdb holds only in-frame clones, not every one. The sample holds about 150,000 clones, 94% seen once. Material for sequencing was PBMCs. All receptors come from a man in his late teens or twenties in good health and CMV-seropositive. Each CDR3 is given with its conserved first and last residue. The order of the fields is V gene, CDR3 length, J gene, D gene, clone size, CDR3 DNA, CDR3 protein. A D gene is named only where the DNA matches it firmly. The size field is filled for only some rows; it gives once, few, many or a size class.

v_call: TRBV4-1
cdr3_length: 16
j_call: TRBJ2-1
d_call: TRBD2
clone_size: .
cdr3_nt: TGCGCCAGCAGCCAAGACGCTAGCGGCTCCTACAATGAGCAGTTCTTC
cdr3_aa: CASSQDASGSYNEQFF

v_call: TRBV19
cdr3_length: 14
j_call: TRBJ2-3
d_call: .
clone_size: .
cdr3_nt: TGTGCCAGTAGTATTTCGACAGGCACAGATACGCAGTATTTT
cdr3_aa: CASSISTGTDTQYF

v_call: TRBV5-1
cdr3_length: 14
j_call: TRBJ2-7
d_call: .
clone_size: .
cdr3_nt: TGCGCCAGCAGCTTGGCAGGCAGCTCCTACGAGCAGTACTTC
cdr3_aa: CASSLAGSSYEQYF

v_call: TRBV27
cdr3_length: 14
j_call: TRBJ2-7
d_call: TRBD1
clone_size: .
cdr3_nt: TGTGCCAGCAGTTCCTGGACAGGGCGCTACGAGCAGTACTTC
cdr3_aa: CASSSWTGRYEQYF

v_call: TRBV5-1
cdr3_length: 16
j_call: TRBJ2-7
d_call: TRBD2
clone_size: .
cdr3_nt: TGCGCCAGCAGCTTAGGGCTAGCGGGAGAAGGCTACGAGCAGTACTTC
cdr3_aa: CASSLGLAGEGYEQYF

v_call: TRBV28
cdr3_length: 15
j_call: TRBJ2-5
d_call: .
clone_size: .
cdr3_nt: TGTGCCAGCAGCGAAACAGGGACGGGAGGAGAGACCCAGTACTTC
cdr3_aa: CASSETGTGGETQYF

v_call: TRBV30
cdr3_length: 10
j_call: TRBJ1-1
d_call: .
clone_size: once
cdr3_nt: TGTGCCGGCGGAAGGGGGACGGCTTTCTTT
cdr3_aa: CAGGRGTAFF

v_call: TRBV27
cdr3_length: 13
j_call: TRBJ2-1
d_call: .
clone_size: .
cdr3_nt: TGTGCCAGCAGTCCCATGCTAGGGGTTGAGCAGTTCTTC
cdr3_aa: CASSPMLGVEQFF

v_call: TRBV7-6
cdr3_length: 14
j_call: TRBJ2-7
d_call: .
clone_size: .
cdr3_nt: TGTGCCAGCAGCTTAAGGGAGTTTTCCTACGAGCAGTACTTC
cdr3_aa: CASSLREFSYEQYF

v_call: TRBV5-1
cdr3_length: 14
j_call: TRBJ1-3
d_call: .
clone_size: .
cdr3_nt: TGCGCCAGCAGCTTAGGGGTGACTGGAAACACCATATATTTT
cdr3_aa: CASSLGVTGNTIYF

v_call: TRBV6-6
cdr3_length: 15
j_call: TRBJ2-5
d_call: TRBD2
clone_size: .
cdr3_nt: TGTGCCAGCAACCGTCGGACTAGCGGGGAAGAGACCCAGTACTTC
cdr3_aa: CASNRRTSGEETQYF

v_call: TRBV7-9
cdr3_length: 15
j_call: TRBJ2-5
d_call: .
clone_size: once
cdr3_nt: TGTGCCAGCAGCTTAGAGCCTAGCGCTCAAGAGACCCAGTACTTC
cdr3_aa: CASSLEPSAQETQYF

v_call: TRBV29-1
cdr3_length: 15
j_call: TRBJ2-3
d_call: .
clone_size: .
cdr3_nt: TGCAGCGTTGCCCTCGGGCAGGGTAGTTTAGATACGCAGTATTTT
cdr3_aa: CSVALGQGSLDTQYF

v_call: TRBV5-1
cdr3_length: 16
j_call: TRBJ2-2
d_call: .
clone_size: .
cdr3_nt: TGCGCCAGCAGCTTGGGATGGTCAGGGAACACCGGGGAGCTGTTTTTT
cdr3_aa: CASSLGWSGNTGELFF

v_call: TRBV28
cdr3_length: 15
j_call: TRBJ2-1
d_call: .
clone_size: .
cdr3_nt: TGTGCCAGCAGTTTTACCCGGGGCTCCTACAATGAGCAGTTCTTC
cdr3_aa: CASSFTRGSYNEQFF

v_call: TRBV4-1
cdr3_length: 19
j_call: TRBJ2-2
d_call: TRBD2
clone_size: .
cdr3_nt: TGCGCCAGCAGCCAAGTCGGACTAGCGGGAGGGCTAAACACCGGGGAGCTGTTTTTT
cdr3_aa: CASSQVGLAGGLNTGELFF

v_call: TRBV6-1
cdr3_length: 13
j_call: TRBJ2-7
d_call: TRBD2
clone_size: .
cdr3_nt: TGTGCCAGCAGATATGGCGGGAGGCGAGAGCAGTACTTC
cdr3_aa: CASRYGGRREQYF

v_call: TRBV28
cdr3_length: 12
j_call: TRBJ2-1
d_call: .
clone_size: once
cdr3_nt: TGTGCCAGCAGTTTAACCAGAACGGAGCAGTTCTTC
cdr3_aa: CASSLTRTEQFF

v_call: TRBV10-3
cdr3_length: 14
j_call: TRBJ1-4
d_call: TRBD1
clone_size: .
cdr3_nt: TGTGCCATCAGCCCCGGGACAGGGGTTGAAAAACTGTTTTTT
cdr3_aa: CAISPGTGVEKLFF

v_call: TRBV5-4
cdr3_length: 16
j_call: TRBJ1-3
d_call: .
clone_size: .
cdr3_nt: TGTGCCAGCAGCTTGGCCGCGGGGGGCTCTGGAAACACCATATATTTT
cdr3_aa: CASSLAAGGSGNTIYF

v_call: TRBV10-3
cdr3_length: 13
j_call: TRBJ1-4
d_call: TRBD1
clone_size: once
cdr3_nt: TGTGCCACCCAACAGGGGGTGGGTGAAAAACTGTTTTTT
cdr3_aa: CATQQGVGEKLFF

v_call: TRBV30
cdr3_length: 13
j_call: TRBJ2-7
d_call: .
clone_size: .
cdr3_nt: TGTGCCTGGAGTCGGGGATCCTCCTACGAGCAGTACTTC
cdr3_aa: CAWSRGSSYEQYF

v_call: TRBV5-1
cdr3_length: 14
j_call: TRBJ2-1
d_call: .
clone_size: .
cdr3_nt: TGCGCCAGCAGCCCCGCCGTCGACGGGGGTGAGCAGTTCTTC
cdr3_aa: CASSPAVDGGEQFF

v_call: TRBV25-1
cdr3_length: 15
j_call: TRBJ2-5
d_call: TRBD2
clone_size: .
cdr3_nt: TGTGCCAGCAGCCATTACGCAGCGGGGCAAGAGACCCAGTACTTC
cdr3_aa: CASSHYAAGQETQYF

v_call: TRBV7-9
cdr3_length: 16
j_call: TRBJ2-4
d_call: .
clone_size: .
cdr3_nt: TGTGCCAGCAGCACGGGACTTGACTTAGCCAAAAACATTCAGTACTTC
cdr3_aa: CASSTGLDLAKNIQYF

v_call: TRBV4-1
cdr3_length: 16
j_call: TRBJ2-5
d_call: TRBD2
clone_size: .
cdr3_nt: TGCGCCAGCAGCCAGATAGCGGGAGCGCTGGGAGAGACCCAGTACTTC
cdr3_aa: CASSQIAGALGETQYF

v_call: TRBV7-9
cdr3_length: 14
j_call: TRBJ2-7
d_call: TRBD2
clone_size: once
cdr3_nt: TGTGCCAGCAGCTTTGGCGGGGGCTCCTACGAGCAGTACTTC
cdr3_aa: CASSFGGGSYEQYF

v_call: TRBV7-9
cdr3_length: 15
j_call: TRBJ2-3
d_call: .
clone_size: .
cdr3_nt: TGTGCCAGCAGCTTAATTCACAGGGTCGCGGATACGCAGTATTTT
cdr3_aa: CASSLIHRVADTQYF

v_call: TRBV6-5
cdr3_length: 16
j_call: TRBJ1-3
d_call: TRBD1
clone_size: .
cdr3_nt: TGTGCCAGCAGTTATGGGGTGACAGGGAACGGAAACACCATATATTTT
cdr3_aa: CASSYGVTGNGNTIYF

v_call: TRBV6-5
cdr3_length: 15
j_call: TRBJ2-1
d_call: .
clone_size: .
cdr3_nt: TGTGCCAGCAGTTATACCCTATCTAGGAGCAATGAGCAGTTCTTC
cdr3_aa: CASSYTLSRSNEQFF

v_call: TRBV2
cdr3_length: 11
j_call: TRBJ2-7
d_call: .
clone_size: .
cdr3_nt: TGTGCCAGCAGTGTGAGGGGGATGAAGTACTTC
cdr3_aa: CASSVRGMKYF

v_call: TRBV12-5
cdr3_length: 15
j_call: TRBJ2-3
d_call: TRBD1
clone_size: .
cdr3_nt: TGTGCTAGTGGTTTGGGGGACAGGGATGGAGATACGCAGTATTTT
cdr3_aa: CASGLGDRDGDTQYF

v_call: TRBV27
cdr3_length: 13
j_call: TRBJ2-2
d_call: .
clone_size: .
cdr3_nt: TGTGCCAGCAGTTTTGGGCCCCCCGGGGAGCTGTTTTTT
cdr3_aa: CASSFGPPGELFF

v_call: TRBV4-1
cdr3_length: 15
j_call: TRBJ2-1
d_call: TRBD2
clone_size: .
cdr3_nt: TGCGCCAGCAGCTTGGGACTAGCGCCCTACAATGAGCAGTTCTTC
cdr3_aa: CASSLGLAPYNEQFF

v_call: TRBV5-1
cdr3_length: 13
j_call: TRBJ2-1
d_call: TRBD2
clone_size: .
cdr3_nt: TGCGCCAGCCCAGCGGGAGGGGGTAATGAGCAGTTCTTC
cdr3_aa: CASPAGGGNEQFF

v_call: TRBV28
cdr3_length: 14
j_call: TRBJ2-7
d_call: TRBD2
clone_size: .
cdr3_nt: TGTGCCAGCTCTCCGGGAGCGGGAGCGGACGAGCAGTACTTC
cdr3_aa: CASSPGAGADEQYF

v_call: TRBV9
cdr3_length: 17
j_call: TRBJ2-5
d_call: TRBD2
clone_size: once
cdr3_nt: TGTGCCAGCAGCGTAGCGACTAGCGGGAGATCACAAGAGACCCAGTACTTC
cdr3_aa: CASSVATSGRSQETQYF

v_call: TRBV7-2
cdr3_length: 14
j_call: TRBJ2-4
d_call: .
clone_size: .
cdr3_nt: TGTGCCAGCAGCCCTTTCCCCACCCGGGACATTCAGTACTTC
cdr3_aa: CASSPFPTRDIQYF

v_call: TRBV5-1
cdr3_length: 14
j_call: TRBJ1-1
d_call: .
clone_size: .
cdr3_nt: TGCGCCAGCAGCTTGGGGCCCCCGAACACTGAAGCTTTCTTT
cdr3_aa: CASSLGPPNTEAFF

v_call: TRBV5-1
cdr3_length: 11
j_call: TRBJ1-5
d_call: .
clone_size: .
cdr3_nt: TGCGCCAGCAGTCATTTGCAGCCCCAGCATTTT
cdr3_aa: CASSHLQPQHF

v_call: TRBV10-3
cdr3_length: 15
j_call: TRBJ1-2
d_call: TRBD1
clone_size: .
cdr3_nt: TGTGCCATCACTCGAAGCCAAGGGGGCTTCTTTGGCTACACCTTC
cdr3_aa: CAITRSQGGFFGYTF

v_call: TRBV7-9
cdr3_length: 16
j_call: TRBJ2-7
d_call: TRBD1
clone_size: .
cdr3_nt: TGTGCCAGCAGCTTAGCGAGGACAGGGAGCTCCTACGAGCAGTACTTC
cdr3_aa: CASSLARTGSSYEQYF

v_call: TRBV27
cdr3_length: 16
j_call: TRBJ2-7
d_call: .
clone_size: .
cdr3_nt: TGTGCCAGCAGTTTATCGGGAGGACAGGTTAAAGACGAGCAGTACTTC
cdr3_aa: CASSLSGGQVKDEQYF

v_call: TRBV29-1
cdr3_length: 11
j_call: TRBJ1-2
d_call: .
clone_size: .
cdr3_nt: TGCAGCGTGGGGGGGGAGGCCGGCTACACCTTC
cdr3_aa: CSVGGEAGYTF

v_call: TRBV2
cdr3_length: 13
j_call: TRBJ2-7
d_call: .
clone_size: .
cdr3_nt: TGTGCCAGCAGTGGGCAGGCCTCCTACGAGCAGTACTTC
cdr3_aa: CASSGQASYEQYF

v_call: TRBV2
cdr3_length: 17
j_call: TRBJ2-1
d_call: TRBD2
clone_size: .
cdr3_nt: TGTGCCAGCAAACTAGCGGACAAACCCGAACCCTACAATGAGCAGTTCTTC
cdr3_aa: CASKLADKPEPYNEQFF

v_call: TRBV28
cdr3_length: 16
j_call: TRBJ1-1
d_call: TRBD1
clone_size: once
cdr3_nt: TGTGCCAGCAGCCCACACAGGGGTTTGAGGAACACTGAAGCTTTCTTT
cdr3_aa: CASSPHRGLRNTEAFF

v_call: TRBV5-1
cdr3_length: 16
j_call: TRBJ2-1
d_call: TRBD2
clone_size: .
cdr3_nt: TGCGCCAGCAGCTTGGGGCTAGCGGGAGTTTCCGATGAGCAGTTCTTC
cdr3_aa: CASSLGLAGVSDEQFF

v_call: TRBV5-6
cdr3_length: 13
j_call: TRBJ2-4
d_call: TRBD1
clone_size: .
cdr3_nt: TGTGCCAGCAGCGCGGGACAGGGAGGCATTCAGTACTTC
cdr3_aa: CASSAGQGGIQYF